The clone carrying this TCR beta chain was found a few times. Its specificity is unknown. This entry is derived from a study of T cells in localized non-small cell lung cancer. This CDR3 is built from 14 residues. The ends were cut back, 3 bases at V and 4 bases at J, with 15 bases in the middle. The germline V gene encodes CDR1 GTSNPN and CDR2 SVGIG (reference sequence). The study's findings and limits: Within adjacent lung there appeared a median approximately 58 of the top 100 tumor clones. The greatest T cell clonality was found in uninvolved adjacent lung (higher than in tumor).

TCRdb keeps only in-frame clones here, not all; method: immunoSEQ multiplex PCR. The sample yields approximately 37,000 clones, about 87% seen once. The material sequenced was peripheral blood, taken before any cancer treatment. The rearrangement uses TRBV30 and TRBJ1-2; possible D gene TRBD1, 6 bases. This clonotype was sampled from a man aged 18-55 years with stage I lung adenocarcinoma. The CDR3, as DNA: TGTGCCTGGAGCGCCGACAGGACCTCCTATGGCTACACCTTC. Protein product: CAWSADRTSYGYTF.